What follows is one T cell receptor (beta chain) and its context. What it binds is unknown. This entry is derived from a study of cytomegalovirus exposure and HLA in healthy donors. The PCR was carried out with 60 Vbeta primers and 13 Jbeta primers. Profiled with immunoSEQ multiplex PCR; TCRdb holds only in-frame clones, not every one. This sample's clone table lists under 200,000 clones. Study observations and caveats: Later analysis identified several of the most significant clusters that appeared linked to common viral pathogens. The authors assumed roughly uniform sequencing depth across donors for presence/absence analyses. The authors later found TCR association rates varying by HLA locus, with DRB1 most and HLA-C fewest. In an earlier analysis, most TCR beta V segments were productive about 87% or about 30% of the time.

The germline V gene encodes CDR1 SGDLS and CDR2 YYNGEE. Losses at the gene ends were 0 bases for V and 5 bases for J; bases not matched to a gene: 2. CDR3 length equals 14 residues. The sequence was obtained from a man in his thirties or forties in good health and CMV-seronegative. This rearrangement joins TRBV9 to TRBJ1-2; TRBD1 aligns across 9 bases. Input material: PBMCs. The CDR3 protein is CASSVADRGYGYTF. In DNA, the CDR3 is TGTGCCAGCAGCGTAGCGGACAGGGGATATGGCTACACCTTC.